This entry lists 25 T cell receptor beta chains sequenced from one sample in a study of cytomegalovirus exposure and HLA in healthy donors. The PCR employed 60 Vbeta primers together with 13 Jbeta primers. Some clones are missing from TCRdb's copy, which holds only in-frame ones; the method was immunoSEQ multiplex PCR. The data show around 150,000 clones, with 72% seen just once and about 3.9% held by the top ten. Sequences were obtained from PBMCs. These receptors came from a man aged 45-65 years in good health and CMV-seropositive.

The rearrangement links TRBV5-4 to TRBJ2-7, with 7 bases lining up with TRBD1. The CDR3 length is 14 residues. The germline CDR1 and CDR2 sequences are SGHNT and YYREEE (reference sequence). V was pared by 4 bases and J by 3 bases, with 7 bases of the junction left unmatched. The DNA of the CDR3 is TGTGCCAGCAGCCACGGACAGGATTACTACGAGCAGTACTTC. Translated, it gives CASSHGQDYYEQYF.

Points on this clone: This sample also contains other DNA sequences that code for the same CDR3. The chain joins TRBV7-2 to TRBJ2-1, with D perhaps TRBD2 (6 bases). Germline loops: CDR1 SGHTA, CDR2 FQGNSA. V was shortened by 2 bases and J by 2 bases, with 10 bases between the two germline ends. CDR3 length equals 15 residues. The CDR3 loop reads CASSLTSGPYNEQFF. Written as DNA, the CDR3 is TGTGCCAGCAGCTTAACGAGCGGGCCCTACAATGAGCAGTTCTTC. The full variable domain, with the rest looked up from reference TRBV7-2 and TRBJ2-1, is GAGVSQSPSNKVTEKGKDVELRCDPISGHTALYWYRQSLGQGLEFLIYFQGNSAPDKSGLPSDRFSAERTGGSVSTLTIQRTQQEDSAVYLCASSLTSGPYNEQFFGPGTRLTVL.

V is TRBV27 and J is TRBJ1-2; 9 nucleotides match TRBD1. The CDR3 is 15 amino acids. Looked up from germline, CDR1 is MNHEY and CDR2 is SMNVEV (reference sequence). Trimming at V came to 3 bases and at J to 1 base, leaving 3 bases not matched to a gene. CDR3 nucleotides: TGTGCCAGCAGTTTCGGGGACAGGGTTAACTATGGCTACACCTTC. This encodes CASSFGDRVNYGYTF.

This chain uses TRBV2 with TRBJ1-2; 8 nucleotides align to TRBD1. From germline, CDR1 is SNHLY and CDR2 FYNNEI. The ends lost 6 bases at V and 0 bases at J; junction bases unmatched: 0. This CDR3 has 13 residues. This CDR3 is CASRGQANYGYTF. The CDR3 DNA follows: TGTGCCAGCAGGGGACAGGCTAACTATGGCTACACCTTC.

This chain links TRBV29-1 with TRBJ1-2, with D perhaps TRBD1 (6 bases). CDR3 length equals 14 residues. Trimming stripped 2 bases from V and 8 bases from J, with 18 bases between. Germline V gene sequence: CDR1 SQVTM, CDR2 ANQGSEA. The CDR3 nucleotides read TGCAGCGTTGAAATTTCCTACAGGGACGGCGGCTACACCTTC. Translating it yields CSVEISYRDGGYTF.

This clone was seen a handful of times. The chain is built from TRBV5-1 and TRBJ2-5; TRBD2 is a possible D gene (5 bases). The DNA end is a closer match to TRBJ2-7, so the J assignment may be wrong. The CDR3 runs 16 residues. Germline CDR1 and CDR2: SGHRS and YFSETQ. CDR3 DNA: TGCGCCAGCAGCCCGGCCCCCTTAGCGAGCTCCTACGAGCAGTACTTC. The encoded protein is CASSPAPLASSYEQYF.

The chain carries TRBV29-1 and TRBJ2-3; the D gene is possibly TRBD1 (6 bases). Germline values: CDR1 SQVTM, CDR2 ANQGSEA. This CDR3 is 12 amino acids long. The CDR3 region is CTVQGSTDTQYF. Here the CDR3 DNA reads TGCACTGTACAGGGTAGCACAGATACGCAGTATTTT.

The rearrangement uses TRBV7-8 and TRBJ1-3, with 9 nucleotides matching TRBD1. After removal of 4 bases from V and 5 bases from J, the junction contained 9 bases not matched to a gene. Germline V gene data show CDR1 as SGHVS and CDR2 as FQNEAQ. This CDR3 spans 16 amino acids. Here the CDR3 DNA reads TGTGCCAGCAGCTCACCTGGGACAGGGAAAAGAAACACCATATATTTT. Amino acids: CASSSPGTGKRNTIYF.

This clone has a handful of counts. V is TRBV28 and J is TRBJ2-3; TRBD2 matches 14 bases. With V trimmed by 2 bases and J by 6 bases, 16 bases remained unmatched. This CDR3 is 20 amino acids long. Germline CDR1 reads MDHEN; CDR2 reads SYDVKM. This CDR3 reads CASSLRGTSGRGHLRDTQYF. In DNA, the CDR3 is TGTGCCAGCAGTTTACGCGGGACTAGCGGGAGAGGCCATTTGAGGGATACGCAGTATTTT. The full variable domain, rest sourced from reference TRBV28 and TRBJ2-3, is DVKVTQSSRYLVKRTGEKVFLECVQDMDHENMFWYRQDPGLGLRLIYFSYDVKMKEKGDIPEGYSVSREKKERFSLILESASTNQTSMYLCASSLRGTSGRGHLRDTQYFGPGTRLTVL.

V gene TRBV11-3 combines with J gene TRBJ1-3; D may be TRBD1 (5 bases). V lost 5 bases, J lost 0 bases, and 11 bases lay in between. From germline, CDR1 is SGHNT and CDR2 YENEEA. CDR3 length: 15 residues. This chain's CDR3 is CASSGLRVSGNTIYF. As DNA, the CDR3 is TGTGCCAGCAGCGGCCTCAGGGTCTCTGGAAACACCATATATTTT.

The chain couples TRBV7-9 to TRBJ2-5; 12 nucleotides line up with TRBD2. The germline CDR1 and CDR2 sequences are SEHNR and FQNEAQ (reference sequence). The CDR3 spans 16 residues. V shed 1 base and J 4 bases; nucleotides not matched to a gene: 4. The DNA for the CDR3 is TGTGCCAGCAGCTTAGGACTAGCGGGGGAGTCAGAGACCCAGTACTTC. Translated: CASSLGLAGESETQYF.

The V and J genes are TRBV28 and TRBJ1-2, with unresolved D. The CDR3 sequence is 11 residues long. Germline CDR1 is MDHEN and CDR2 is SYDVKM. V was trimmed by 6 bases and J by 1 base, leaving 3 bases between them. Here the CDR3 reads CASSLNYGYTF. DNA for the CDR3: TGTGCCAGCAGCCTTAACTATGGCTACACCTTC.

V and J are TRBV6-5 and TRBJ2-2; the D gene is possibly TRBD1 (6 bases). V was cut by 6 bases and J by 7 bases, with 18 bases left in between. The V gene's germline CDR1 is MNHEY and CDR2 SVGAGI. The CDR3 consists of 15 residues. The CDR3 sequence: CASRQQGNSIGELFF. The CDR3 coding sequence is TGTGCCAGCAGACAACAGGGAAATTCGATCGGGGAGCTGTTTTTT.

The chain combines TRBV19 with TRBJ2-7; 13 bases match TRBD2. Germline V gives CDR1 LNHDA, CDR2 SQIVND (reference sequence). The ends lost 6 bases at V and 5 bases at J; junction bases unmatched: 13. The CDR3 spans 17 residues. The DNA of the CDR3 is TGTGCCAGTAGCGGTGATCGTCCCGGGACTAGCGGGAACGAGCAGTACTTC. Its translation: CASSGDRPGTSGNEQYF.

The CDR3 protein is CASSLDAGADTQYF. In DNA form, the CDR3 reads TGTGCCAGCAGCTTGGATGCCGGGGCAGATACGCAGTATTTT. This chain connects TRBV5-4 to TRBJ2-3, with D maybe TRBD2 (5 bases). Germline-derived CDR1 and CDR2 are SGHNT and YYREEE (reference sequence). This CDR3 contains 14 residues. Trimming removed 0 bases at V and 4 bases at J, with 9 bases between.

This clone has a handful of counts. This chain connects TRBV29-1 to TRBJ2-5, with D perhaps TRBD2 (6 bases). The CDR3 totals 14 residues. The V end lost 4 bases, the J end lost 5 bases, and 17 bases lay between the germline ends. Germline CDR1 SQVTM, CDR2 ANQGSEA. CDR3 nucleotide sequence: TGCAGCGTTGGGGCCCCGCCGGCGGGGGAGACCCAGTACTTC. Translating it yields CSVGAPPAGETQYF.

This chain uses TRBV10-2 with TRBJ1-5, with D maybe TRBD1 (5 bases). The CDR3 is made up of 14 amino acids. CDR1 and CDR2 (germline): WSHSY, SAAADI. Trimming removed 2 bases from V and 0 bases from J, with 5 bases in between. CDR3 coding DNA: TGCGCCAGCAGTGAGACAGGTAGCAATCAGCCCCAGCATTTT. This translates into CASSETGSNQPQHF.

The rearrangement joins TRBV6-1 to TRBJ2-3, with a tentative D call TRBD2 (5 bases). The germline gives CDR1 MNHNS, CDR2 SASEGT. V was shortened by 6 bases and J by 2 bases, with 6 bases between the two germline ends. The CDR3 covers 12 residues. The CDR3 here is CASSGVTDTQYF. The CDR3 bases are TGTGCCAGCAGCGGGGTCACAGATACGCAGTATTTT.

The table lists this clone with a few counts. The chain is built from TRBV11-2 and TRBJ2-7; TRBD2 agrees at 7 bases. The ends lost 4 bases at V and 6 bases at J; junction bases unmatched: 18. This CDR3 contains 17 residues. Germline CDR1 reads SGHAT; CDR2 reads FQNNGV. The CDR3 loop is CASSSPWKRRESSEQYF. As DNA, the CDR3 is TGTGCCAGCAGCTCCCCTTGGAAGAGGCGGGAGTCCAGCGAGCAGTACTTC.

CDR3 nucleotide sequence: TGTGCCAGCAGCGTAGTCTCGGAGGGGACCCAGTACTTC. Translation gives CASSVVSEGTQYF. V and J are TRBV9 and TRBJ2-5; a weak D match, TRBD2 (6 bases). V shed 0 bases and J shed 7 bases, with 10 bases lying between them. The CDR3 spans 13 residues. The germline CDR1 and CDR2 sequences are SGDLS and YYNGEE.

V usage is TRBV7-7 and J usage is TRBJ2-2, with unresolved D. Looked up from germline, CDR1 is SSHAT and CDR2 is FNYEAQ (reference sequence). Trimming pared 2 bases from V and 4 bases from J, leaving 14 bases between. The CDR3 is made up of 16 amino acids. The CDR3 loop is CASSLSLVPGTGELFF. The CDR3 coding sequence is TGTGCCAGCAGCTTATCTCTCGTCCCGGGCACCGGGGAGCTGTTTTTT.

This chain connects TRBV7-2 to TRBJ2-2; D may be TRBD1 (5 bases). The CDR3 covers 15 residues. Germline assignment: CDR1 SGHTA and CDR2 FQGNSA. The V end lost 5 bases, the J end lost 1 base, and 11 bases lay between the germline ends. The CDR3 sequence is CASSRRQGNTGELFF. The CDR3 coding sequence is TGTGCCAGCAGCCGCCGCCAGGGGAACACCGGGGAGCTGTTTTTT.

V and J are TRBV20-1 and TRBJ2-3; D not certain. Trimming left V 3 bases short and J 6 bases short, with 4 bases between. Germline loops: CDR1 DFQATT, CDR2 SNEGSKA (reference sequence). This CDR3 contains 10 residues. The CDR3 nucleotides read TGCAGTGCTAGTATTGATACGCAGTATTTT. Translated: CSASIDTQYF.

This chain joins TRBV15 and TRBJ1-5; D is perhaps TRBD1 (5 bases). Germline CDR1 LNHNV, CDR2 YYDKDF (reference sequence). The CDR3 covers 13 residues. Deletions cut 3 bases from V and 7 bases from J, with 10 bases between. The CDR3 coding sequence is TGTGCCACCAGCAGCAGGGCAGGACAGCCCCAGCATTTT. Its protein product is CATSSRAGQPQHF.

The chain joins TRBV28 to TRBJ2-7; perhaps TRBD1 as D (9 bases). The CDR3 totals 15 residues. CDR1 is MDHEN and CDR2 is SYDVKM in the germline V gene. V dropped 3 bases and J dropped 7 bases, with 19 bases sitting between them. The CDR3 sequence is CASSFSGTGTREQYF. CDR3 nucleotides: TGTGCCAGCAGTTTCTCCGGGACAGGGACTAGGGAGCAGTACTTC.